One TCR beta chain is described in this entry. V was pared by 10 bases and J by 0 bases, with 10 bases between. This CDR3 is built from 13 residues. This entry is derived from a study of blood T cell repertoires in COVID-19. Study-wide background: Sites across the United States, Italy and Spain contributed samples from acute and convalescent COVID-19. T cells, B-cell-depleted T cells, or PBMCs provided the cDNA or gDNA that served as material.

Study processing details: Using reference gene primer amplification, nucleated cell counts were estimated. Sequencing used immunoSEQ multiplex PCR; TCRdb keeps in-frame clones, though not all of them. Clonal size and the V and J genes are those of that table, whereas D and trimming came from the DNA. Among 90,000 to 100,000 clones, 70% to 85% were seen once, and the ten largest hold around 9.3%. V and J are TRBV12-3 or TRBV12-4 and TRBJ1-3; D is ambiguous. The sample was peripheral blood. The receptor comes from a man between 65 and 85 years old with acute or convalescent COVID-19. CDR3 protein: CATGVGSGNTIYF. The CDR3 DNA follows: TGTGCCACAGGTGTGGGCTCTGGAAACACCATATATTTT.